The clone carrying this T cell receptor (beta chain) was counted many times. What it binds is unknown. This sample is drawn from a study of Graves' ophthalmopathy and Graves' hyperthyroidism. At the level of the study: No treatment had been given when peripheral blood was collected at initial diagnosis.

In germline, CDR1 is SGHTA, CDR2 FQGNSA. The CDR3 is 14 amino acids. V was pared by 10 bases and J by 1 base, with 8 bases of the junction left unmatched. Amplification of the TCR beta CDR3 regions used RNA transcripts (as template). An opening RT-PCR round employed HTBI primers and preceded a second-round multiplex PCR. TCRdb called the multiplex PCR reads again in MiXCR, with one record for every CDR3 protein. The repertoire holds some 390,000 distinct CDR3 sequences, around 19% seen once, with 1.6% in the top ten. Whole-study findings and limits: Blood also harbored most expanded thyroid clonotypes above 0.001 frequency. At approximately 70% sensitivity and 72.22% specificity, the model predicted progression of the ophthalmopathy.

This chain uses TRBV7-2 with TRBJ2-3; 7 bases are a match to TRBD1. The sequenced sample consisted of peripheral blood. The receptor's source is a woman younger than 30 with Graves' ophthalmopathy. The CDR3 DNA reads TGTGCCACGGGACGTGACAGGGGCACAGATACGCAGTATTTT. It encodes CATGRDRGTDTQYF.